The subject of this entry is one T cell receptor beta chain. The data were taken from a study of blood T cell repertoires in COVID-19. As for the study in general: COVID-19 samples, acute and convalescent, were from the United States, Italy and Spain.

TCRdb's copy holds only in-frame clones and misses some; the assay was immunoSEQ multiplex PCR. The table lists approximately 270,000 clones, 80% to 90% of them singletons, with 1.9% in the top ten. Individuals aged about 18 to 90 years were recruited from some 26 US areas. The V end was cut by 7 bases, the J end by 1 base, with 10 bases between. The CDR3 runs to 13 residues. Germline loops: CDR1 SEHNR, CDR2 FQNEAQ (reference sequence). This chain joins TRBV7-9 and TRBJ1-1; no definite D call. Input material: PBMCs or T cells enriched from blood (not recorded which). The clonotype comes from a woman aged 45-60 years who had recovered from COVID-19. The CDR3 sequence is CASNPRGNTEAFF. CDR3 nucleotide sequence: TGTGCCAGCAACCCCCGGGGGAACACTGAAGCTTTCTTT.